The 18 T cell receptor beta chains below come from one sample, sequenced in a study of T cell clonality in common variable immunodeficiency. Some clones are missing from TCRdb's copy, which holds only in-frame ones; the method was immunoSEQ multiplex PCR. The repertoire yields tens of thousands of clones, none seen only once; the top ten contain 3.8%. Sequencing input: peripheral blood mononuclear cells. The source is a person aged 18 to 75 in good health.

Details on this clone: A read error may explain this, as a much larger clone is one base away. The sequence runs out 3 residues before the end of the CDR3; the remainder is reconstructed from the germline J gene. The chain employs TRBV20-1 and TRBJ2-5; 16 bases map to TRBD2. Germline lookup yields CDR1 DFQATT and CDR2 SNEGSKA (reference sequence). CDR3 length: 15 amino acids. The covered CDR3 bases are TGCAGTGCGGGACTAGCGGGAGGGCCGAGAGATACC. This encodes CSAGLAGGPRDT. The CDR3 reads in full as CSAGLAGGPRDTQYF.

In its sample, this clone was seen a few times. The read ends 3 residues early relative to the CDR3; the germline J gene fills the gap. This sequence joins TRBV6-1 and TRBJ2-3; TRBD1 might be the D (6 bases). The CDR3 is 13 amino acids. Germline lookup yields CDR1 MNHNS and CDR2 SASEGT. Incomplete CDR3 DNA: TGTGCCAGCAGTGAAGGGGGGCTGGAGACG. It encodes CASSEGGLET. The full CDR3 protein reads CASSEGGLETQYF.

This clone came up many times. The CDR3 goes on 3 residues after the read ends, and that part is filled in from the germline J gene. The gene calls are TRBV30 and TRBJ2-5, with 7 bases that match TRBD2. V dropped 1 base and J dropped 5; count of bases not matched to a gene: 7. The CDR3 covers 14 residues. The germline V gene has CDR1 GTSNPN and CDR2 SVGIG (reference sequence). The CDR3 sequence is CAWSEGLGGETQYF. The sequenced part of the CDR3 DNA is TGTGCCTGGAGTGAGGGGCTGGGGGGGGAGACC. The full variable domain, in which reference TRBV30 and TRBJ2-5 provide the parts outside the CDR3, is SQTIHQWPATLVQPVGSPLSLECTVEGTSNPNLYWYRQAAGRGLQLLFYSVGIGQISSEVPQNLSASRPQDRQFILSSKKLLLSDSGFYLCAWSEGLGGETQYFGPGTRLLVL.

In this sample, this clone turned up many times. The CDR3 end is not reached by the read, which stops 3 residues before it; the germline J gene fills it in. This chain connects TRBV30 to TRBJ1-2, with D perhaps TRBD1 (6 bases). Germline V CDR1 and CDR2: GTSNPN, SVGIG (reference sequence). This CDR3 is built from 12 residues. The CDR3 spells CAWSKRGRRYTF. The covered CDR3 bases are TGTGCCTGGAGTAAGCGGGGGCGCCGC.

Many counts were recorded for this clone. The read terminates 3 residues ahead of where the CDR3 ends, so the germline J gene completes it. The J gene is TRBJ1-2, the V gene TRBV6-1; 8 nucleotides match TRBD1. CDR1 and CDR2 (germline): MNHNS, SASEGT. CDR3 size: 15 residues. Trimming removed 3 bases from V and 3 bases from J; junction bases left unmatched: 6. The CDR3 spells CASSDNRGAHYGYTF. The DNA read from the CDR3 is TGTGCCAGCAGTGACAACAGGGGGGCCCACTATGGC.

Ten or more counts support this clone. The CDR3 is cut off 3 residues early in the read; its end comes from the germline J gene. The V and J genes are TRBV20-1 and TRBJ2-5, with D perhaps matching TRBD1 (6 bases). V dropped 1 base and J dropped 6 bases, with 12 bases sitting between them. From germline, CDR1 is DFQATT and CDR2 SNEGSKA (reference sequence). The CDR3 extends over 13 amino acids. CDR3 protein: CSARGPQGKTQYF. Partial CDR3 DNA: TGCAGTGCTAGAGGTCCTCAGGGGAAGACC.

This clone came up a few times. From the germline J gene comes the end of the CDR3, since the read stops 3 residues before it. The V gene is TRBV6-1, the J gene TRBJ1-2; 10 bases align to TRBD1. The CDR3 sequence is 17 residues long. The germline CDR1 and CDR2 sequences are MNHNS and SASEGT. CDR3 DNA, as far as it was read: TGTGCCAGCAGTGAAGGGACAGGGGGATTTGGGGGAGATACC. Translated, it gives CASSEGTGGFGGDT. The whole CDR3 sequence reads CASSEGTGGFGGDTYTF.

This clone was seen repeatedly, ten times or more. The read ends 3 residues before the CDR3 terminus; that terminus is restored from the germline J gene. The chain combines TRBV10-3 with TRBJ2-3; D perhaps matches TRBD2 (5 bases). V was shortened by 4 bases and J by 2 bases, with 13 bases between the two germline ends. The germline CDR1 and CDR2 sequences are ENHRY and SYGVKD. The CDR3 spans 15 residues. The CDR3 DNA, read in part, is TGTGCCATCAGTGTAGGAGGACTTTCCACAGATACG. Translating gives CAISVGGLSTDT. The whole CDR3 protein is CAISVGGLSTDTQYF.

This clone was observed at least ten times. The missing CDR3 end, 3 residues past where the read stops, is filled in from the germline J gene. The chain is built from TRBV6-1 and TRBJ2-3; D is tentatively TRBD1 or TRBD2 (5 bases each). CDR3 length: 14 amino acids. V lost 3 bases and J lost 4, with 11 bases in between. The germline gives CDR1 MNHNS, CDR2 SASEGT. The CDR3 bases that were read are TGTGCCAGCAGTGAGAGGGGTTCCCCAGATACG. This translates into CASSERGSPDT. The entire CDR3 reads CASSERGSPDTQYF.

This clone was counted ten times or more. The CDR3 extends 3 residues past the end of the read, so its final part is completed from the germline J gene. V is TRBV5-4 and J is TRBJ2-2; 13 bases are shared with TRBD2. V dropped 3 bases and J dropped 6; count of bases not matched to a gene: 5. Germline CDR1 and CDR2: SGHNT and YYREEE (reference sequence). This CDR3 contains 16 residues. The CDR3 reads CASSYGLAGVSGELFF. The DNA read from the CDR3 is TGTGCCAGCAGCTACGGACTAGCGGGAGTATCCGGGGAG.

This clone was seen at least ten times. The CDR3 end lies 3 residues beyond the end of the read and is filled in from the germline J gene. The genes are TRBV2 and TRBJ2-5, with a weak D call TRBD2 (6 bases). There are 12 residues in the CDR3. V lost 3 bases and J 5 bases, leaving 7 bases between the germline ends. Germline V gives CDR1 SNHLY, CDR2 FYNNEI. The CDR3 loop reads CASSETSETQYF. CDR3 DNA, as far as it was read: TGTGCCAGCAGTGAGACTAGTGAGACC.

This clone was seen repeatedly, ten times or more. The CDR3 is cut off 3 residues early in the read; its end comes from the germline J gene. V gene TRBV7-8 combines with J gene TRBJ2-7; 8 positions match TRBD1. The CDR3 consists of 16 residues. Germline CDR1 SGHVS, CDR2 FQNEAQ. J lost 2 bases, V lost 4 bases, and 10 bases had no gene match. The CDR3 here is CASSSFTGGKAYEQYF. The sequenced part of the CDR3 DNA is TGTGCCAGCAGCTCATTCACAGGGGGAAAGGCCTACGAG.

This clone was found many times. Sequencing ends 3 residues short of the CDR3 end; the germline J gene provides the rest. The gene calls are TRBV5-4 and TRBJ2-1; D unresolved. Germline V gene data show CDR1 as SGHNT and CDR2 as YYREEE (reference sequence). Trimming cost V 0 bases and J 5 bases, with 6 bases left between them. There are 13 residues in the CDR3. CDR3 protein: CASSLVRDNEQFF. CDR3 DNA (partial): TGTGCCAGCAGCTTGGTTCGGGACAATGAG. Full variable domain (missing parts from reference TRBV5-4 and TRBJ2-1): ETGVTQSPTHLIKTRGQQVTLRCSSQSGHNTVSWYQQALGQGPQFIFQYYREEENGRGNFPPRFSGLQFPNYSSELNVNALELDDSALYLCASSLVRDNEQFFGPGTRLTVL.

This clone occurred many times. Read data end 3 residues before the CDR3 end; the end is taken from the germline J gene. The gene calls are TRBV29-1 and TRBJ2-3, with D hard to call. CDR1 and CDR2 from the germline V gene are SQVTM and ANQGSEA. This CDR3 spans 12 amino acids. The ends were cut back, 8 bases at V and 5 bases at J, with 14 bases in the middle. The CDR3 sequence: CSHESYGDTQYF. CDR3 bases read: TGCAGCCACGAGAGCTACGGAGATACG.

Regarding this clone: The read ends 3 residues early relative to the CDR3; the germline J gene fills the gap. The chain is built from TRBV19 and TRBJ1-2; D is uncertain. The CDR3 extends over 15 amino acids. The germline V gene has CDR1 LNHDA and CDR2 SQIVND (reference sequence). The part of the CDR3 DNA that was read is TGTGCCAGTAGTATAGTTGGCGGGGAGGGCAATGAC. It translates to CASSIVGGEGND. The whole CDR3 protein is CASSIVGGEGNDYTF.

In its sample, this clone was seen many times. The CDR3 bases that were read are TGTGCCAGCAGCAGAACCGACTACGAG. This sequence encodes CASSRTDYE. The full CDR3 sequence reads CASSRTDYEQYF. The chain employs TRBV2 and TRBJ2-7; D remains ambiguous. The CDR3 goes on 3 residues after the read ends, and that part is filled in from the germline J gene. V was cut by 6 bases and J by 3 bases, with 9 bases left in between. CDR1 SNHLY and CDR2 FYNNEI come from the germline V gene. The CDR3 sequence is 12 residues long.

This clone showed up many times. The sequence runs out 3 residues before the end of the CDR3; the remainder is reconstructed from the germline J gene. This chain uses TRBV20-1 with TRBJ2-1; 8 nucleotides line up with TRBD1. The length of the CDR3 is 15 residues. CDR1 is DFQATT and CDR2 is SNEGSKA in the germline V gene (reference sequence). After removal of 3 bases from V and 2 bases from J, the junction contained 6 bases not matched to a gene. The DNA read from the CDR3 is TGCAGTGCTAGGGACCGGACAGGGCCCTACAATGAG. This encodes CSARDRTGPYNE. The full CDR3 protein is CSARDRTGPYNEQFF.

The table lists this clone with many counts. From the germline J gene comes the end of the CDR3, since the read stops 3 residues before it. The J gene is TRBJ2-6, the V gene TRBV20-1, with D possibly being TRBD1 (5 bases). The germline V gene encodes CDR1 DFQATT and CDR2 SNEGSKA (reference sequence). The V and J ends lost 6 bases and 1 base respectively, with 22 bases between them. The CDR3 totals 18 residues. The sequenced CDR3 bases are TGCAGTGCCCTAACCCCCCCCAGCAGGGCGTCTGGGGCCAACGTC. This translates into CSALTPPSRASGANV. The whole CDR3 region reads CSALTPPSRASGANVLTF.